This is a list of T cell receptor beta chains from one sample in a study of siplizumab effects on memory and regulatory T cells. Some clones are missing from TCRdb's copy, which holds only in-frame ones; the method was immunoSEQ multiplex PCR. The sample yields some 100,000 clones, about 91% seen once. Sequenced sample: CD4+ T cells sorted from blood. Receptor source: a human donor in good health. Both conserved end residues are part of each CDR3. A D gene is named only where the DNA matches it firmly. Expanded clones get a size class; other rows say once, few or many, or leave the size out.

size,V,J,D,DNA,CDR3
once,TRBV7-3,TRBJ2-3,TRBD2,TGTGCCAGCAGCTGGACTAGCGGGGGGAGGACAGATACGCAGTATTTT,CASSWTSGGRTDTQYF
NA,TRBV10-3,TRBJ2-1,TRBD2,TGTGCCATCAGTCGGGCCCGGGGGGATGAGCAGTTCTTC,CAISRARGDEQFF
NA,TRBV28,TRBJ2-5,NA,TGTGCCAGCAGTTTAACCCCCGGCTGGCTGGAGACCCAGTACTTC,CASSLTPGWLETQYF
NA,TRBV18,TRBJ1-1,NA,TGTGCCAGCTCGGTCGACTTGAACACTGAAGCTTTCTTT,CASSVDLNTEAFF
NA,TRBV2,TRBJ2-7,NA,TGTGCCAGCAGAAGGCAGAGCTACGAGCAGTACTTC,CASRRQSYEQYF
NA,TRBV6-5,TRBJ1-6,TRBD1,TGTGCCAGCAGTTACAAGGGGGCGACTTCACCCCTCCACTTT,CASSYKGATSPLHF
NA,TRBV19,TRBJ2-1,TRBD2,TGTGCCAGTAGCAAGAAGCGGGGGTCCTCCTACAATGAGCAGTTCTTC,CASSKKRGSSYNEQFF
NA,TRBV14,TRBJ2-7,NA,TGTGCCAGCAGCCAAGCGGGACCTTACTACGAGCAGTACTTC,CASSQAGPYYEQYF
NA,TRBV4-2,TRBJ1-2,NA,TGTGCCAGCAGCCAAGATATTGCAGGGTTAGGGGATGGCTACACCTTC,CASSQDIAGLGDGYTF
NA,TRBV10-3,TRBJ1-5,NA,TGTGCCATCAGTGAGCAAACTTCCCAGCCCCAGCATTTT,CAISEQTSQPQHF
NA,TRBV28,TRBJ2-7,TRBD1,TGTGCCAGCAGCGAGCCGACAGGGGTAGTGCAGTACTTC,CASSEPTGVVQYF
NA,TRBV7-9,TRBJ2-3,NA,TGTGCCAGCAGCTTATTCACAGACACAGATACGCAGTATTTT,CASSLFTDTDTQYF
NA,TRBV27,TRBJ2-1,TRBD2,TGTGCCAGCAGTACCGGGGGGGGTTACAATGAGCAGTTCTTC,CASSTGGGYNEQFF
once,TRBV4-3,TRBJ1-1,NA,TGCGCCAGCAGCGTAGGGGGTTTTGTTGAAGCTTTCTTT,CASSVGGFVEAFF
NA,TRBV10-3,TRBJ1-1,NA,TGTGCCATCAGTGAGTCTCTACGAGGGCACACTGAAGCTTTCTTT,CAISESLRGHTEAFF
NA,TRBV29-1,TRBJ1-1,NA,TGCAGCGCCGGACGGATGAACACTGAAGCTTTCTTT,CSAGRMNTEAFF
NA,TRBV6-6,TRBJ1-2,NA,TGTGCCAGCAGTTACATCAGGGGACCCGATGGCTACACCTTC,CASSYIRGPDGYTF
NA,TRBV9,TRBJ2-7,NA,TGTGCCAGCAGCGTAGAACCTCGCGCCTACGAGCAGTACTTC,CASSVEPRAYEQYF
NA,TRBV7-2,TRBJ1-5,NA,TGTGCCAGCAGCTTCCGGGACCCTAATCAGCCCCAGCATTTT,CASSFRDPNQPQHF
NA,TRBV10-1,TRBJ2-5,TRBD2,TGCGCCAGCAGTGCCGCGGGACTAGCGATGGAGACCCAGTACTTC,CASSAAGLAMETQYF
NA,TRBV13,TRBJ1-3,NA,TGTGCCAGCAGCTTAAGAGGAGGGACTGGAAACACCATATATTTT,CASSLRGGTGNTIYF
NA,TRBV4-1,TRBJ1-1,NA,TGCGCCAGCAGCCTGAGAGTGGAGAACACTGAAGCTTTCTTT,CASSLRVENTEAFF
once,TRBV7-2,TRBJ2-7,TRBD2,TGTGCCAGCAGCTTAGCGATTGGACTAGCGGGCCACTCCTACGAGCAGTACTTC,CASSLAIGLAGHSYEQYF
NA,TRBV7-3,TRBJ1-2,NA,TGTGCCAGCAGCCCAATAGGGGGGGAGGACTATGGCTACACCTTC,CASSPIGGEDYGYTF
NA,TRBV11-2,TRBJ2-2,NA,TGTGCCAGCAGCTTATTATACCGGGCGGGGGCGCATGGGGCCGGGGAGCTGTTTTTT,CASSLLYRAGAHGAGELFF
NA,TRBV11-2,TRBJ1-2,NA,TGTGCCAGCAGCTTAGGATCTATGGTGTCACCGTCGGGCTACACCTTC,CASSLGSMVSPSGYTF
NA,TRBV19,TRBJ1-5,NA,TGTGCCAGTAGTATAGAAAGAGCCGCAGGTTTCGGTCAGCCCCAGCATTTT,CASSIERAAGFGQPQHF
few,TRBV28,TRBJ1-2,NA,TGTGCCAGCAGTTTAGATGGCCCGAACTATGGCTACACCTTC,CASSLDGPNYGYTF
few,TRBV19,TRBJ2-7,NA,TGTGCCAGTAGTAGCGGGACACAGTACGAGCAGTACTTC,CASSSGTQYEQYF
NA,TRBV6-5,TRBJ2-7,TRBD1,TGTGCCAGCAGTTACTGGCGGACAGGAAGTTTTAGCGAGCAGTACTTC,CASSYWRTGSFSEQYF
NA,TRBV5-1,TRBJ2-3,NA,TGCGCCAGCAGCTTGGCAGGGAAAAGCACAGATACGCAGTATTTT,CASSLAGKSTDTQYF
NA,TRBV5-8,TRBJ1-5,NA,TGTGCCAGCAGCTCGAATCCGATTATTCTGAATCAGCCCCAGCATTTT,CASSSNPIILNQPQHF
NA,TRBV2,TRBJ2-7,NA,TGTGCCAGCAGGGAGGACGGAGCCTACGAGCAGTACTTC,CASREDGAYEQYF
NA,TRBV27,TRBJ2-2,NA,TGTGCCAGCTGCCGAAACACCGGGGAGCTGTTTTTT,CASCRNTGELFF
NA,TRBV28,TRBJ1-1,NA,TGTGCCAGCAGTCCCGGTGGGGGGCCTACTGAAGCTTTCTTT,CASSPGGGPTEAFF
NA,TRBV7-2,TRBJ2-1,NA,TGTGCCAGCAGCTTCGCCCAAAATGAGCAGTTCTTC,CASSFAQNEQFF
NA,TRBV6-1,TRBJ1-1,NA,TGTGCCAGCAGGCCAGGTTTTATCAGCACTGAAGCTTTCTTT,CASRPGFISTEAFF
few,TRBV6-5,TRBJ1-5,TRBD1,TGTGCCAGCAGTTACTTGCAGGGGGACCAGCCCCAGCATTTT,CASSYLQGDQPQHF
NA,TRBV14,TRBJ1-6,NA,TGTGCCAGCAGCCAAAGGGACGGACGGTTAAATTCACCCCTCCACTTT,CASSQRDGRLNSPLHF
NA,TRBV6-6,TRBJ2-3,TRBD1,TGTGCCAGCAGGACCTACAGGGGTGGAGATACGCAGTATTTT,CASRTYRGGDTQYF
few,TRBV19,TRBJ1-3,NA,TGTGCCAGTAGTATCACCGTCGGAGGGGCTGGAAACACCATATATTTT,CASSITVGGAGNTIYF
NA,TRBV2,TRBJ1-1,NA,TGTGCCAGCAGTGAAATTTACGTGCACACTGAAGCTTTCTTT,CASSEIYVHTEAFF
NA,TRBV30,TRBJ1-1,NA,TGTGCCTGGAACCGTGGTGGAAACATGAACACTGAAGCTTTCTTT,CAWNRGGNMNTEAFF
NA,TRBV30,TRBJ1-1,NA,TGTGCCTGGAGATCAGGGAACACTGAAGCTTTCTTT,CAWRSGNTEAFF
NA,TRBV15,TRBJ1-1,NA,TGTGCCACCAGCAGATCGTGGGGGACTGAAGCTTTCTTT,CATSRSWGTEAFF
NA,TRBV27,TRBJ1-5,NA,TGTGCCAGCAGTTTGGAGGTTGGGCAGCCCCAGCATTTT,CASSLEVGQPQHF
NA,TRBV5-1,TRBJ2-1,TRBD1,TGCGCCAGCAGCTTGATCGGGACAGGGGACTACAATGAGCAGTTCTTC,CASSLIGTGDYNEQFF
NA,TRBV6-1,TRBJ2-1,NA,TGTGCCAGCAGTGAAGCACTAGGCCACAATGAGCAGTTCTTC,CASSEALGHNEQFF
NA,TRBV19,TRBJ2-7,TRBD2,TGTGCCAGTAGCGGACTAGCGGGGGGTCTCTACGAGCAGTACTTC,CASSGLAGGLYEQYF
NA,TRBV5-1,TRBJ1-5,NA,TGCGCCAGCAGCTTGGAAGGGGGGGTAGGAAATCAGCCCCAGCATTTT,CASSLEGGVGNQPQHF
NA,TRBV19,TRBJ1-2,NA,TGTGCCAGTAATTTGCCAGGGCTCCCGGCTAACTATGGCTACACCTTC,CASNLPGLPANYGYTF
NA,TRBV20-1,TRBJ1-2,NA,TGCAGTGCTAGAGATGGGGCTGGCTACACCTTC,CSARDGAGYTF
NA,TRBV7-9,TRBJ2-5,NA,TGTGCCAGCAGCCCGAAACCCCCTTCGACAAGAAAAGAGACCCAGTACTTC,CASSPKPPSTRKETQYF